The T cell receptor beta chain under discussion was sequenced for a study of blood T cell repertoires in COVID-19. Across the study: Donors in the United States, Italy and Spain gave samples during acute or convalescent COVID-19.

Clones were sequenced by immunoSEQ multiplex PCR, and TCRdb holds only the in-frame ones, with some missing. The sample shows fewer than 150,000 clones, approximately 84% of them seen only once. V lost 4 bases and J lost 7, with 17 bases in between. The CDR3 sequence is 14 residues long. The V gene's germline CDR1 is SEHNR and CDR2 FQNEAQ (reference sequence). This receptor was taken from a human donor in a cohort sampled during active COVID-19. The specimen sequenced was peripheral blood. J is TRBJ2-7 and V is TRBV7-9, with D possibly matching TRBD2 (7 bases). CDR3 DNA: TGTGCCAGCAGCTGGGAGGGGGGCTCGAAAGAGCAGTACTTC. This codes for CASSWEGGSKEQYF.